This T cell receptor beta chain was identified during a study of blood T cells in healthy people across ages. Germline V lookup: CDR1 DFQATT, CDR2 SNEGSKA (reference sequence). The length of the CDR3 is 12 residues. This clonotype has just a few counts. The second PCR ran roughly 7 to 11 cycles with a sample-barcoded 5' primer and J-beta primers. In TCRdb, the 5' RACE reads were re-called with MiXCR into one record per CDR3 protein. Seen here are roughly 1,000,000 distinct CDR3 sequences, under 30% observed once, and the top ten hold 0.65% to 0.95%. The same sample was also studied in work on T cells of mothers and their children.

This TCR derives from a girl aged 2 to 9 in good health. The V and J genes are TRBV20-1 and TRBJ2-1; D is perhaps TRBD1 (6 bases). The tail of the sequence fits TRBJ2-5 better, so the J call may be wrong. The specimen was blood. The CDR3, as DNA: TGCAGTGCCATTGCAGGGGCGGAGACCCAGTACTTC. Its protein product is CSAIAGAETQYF.